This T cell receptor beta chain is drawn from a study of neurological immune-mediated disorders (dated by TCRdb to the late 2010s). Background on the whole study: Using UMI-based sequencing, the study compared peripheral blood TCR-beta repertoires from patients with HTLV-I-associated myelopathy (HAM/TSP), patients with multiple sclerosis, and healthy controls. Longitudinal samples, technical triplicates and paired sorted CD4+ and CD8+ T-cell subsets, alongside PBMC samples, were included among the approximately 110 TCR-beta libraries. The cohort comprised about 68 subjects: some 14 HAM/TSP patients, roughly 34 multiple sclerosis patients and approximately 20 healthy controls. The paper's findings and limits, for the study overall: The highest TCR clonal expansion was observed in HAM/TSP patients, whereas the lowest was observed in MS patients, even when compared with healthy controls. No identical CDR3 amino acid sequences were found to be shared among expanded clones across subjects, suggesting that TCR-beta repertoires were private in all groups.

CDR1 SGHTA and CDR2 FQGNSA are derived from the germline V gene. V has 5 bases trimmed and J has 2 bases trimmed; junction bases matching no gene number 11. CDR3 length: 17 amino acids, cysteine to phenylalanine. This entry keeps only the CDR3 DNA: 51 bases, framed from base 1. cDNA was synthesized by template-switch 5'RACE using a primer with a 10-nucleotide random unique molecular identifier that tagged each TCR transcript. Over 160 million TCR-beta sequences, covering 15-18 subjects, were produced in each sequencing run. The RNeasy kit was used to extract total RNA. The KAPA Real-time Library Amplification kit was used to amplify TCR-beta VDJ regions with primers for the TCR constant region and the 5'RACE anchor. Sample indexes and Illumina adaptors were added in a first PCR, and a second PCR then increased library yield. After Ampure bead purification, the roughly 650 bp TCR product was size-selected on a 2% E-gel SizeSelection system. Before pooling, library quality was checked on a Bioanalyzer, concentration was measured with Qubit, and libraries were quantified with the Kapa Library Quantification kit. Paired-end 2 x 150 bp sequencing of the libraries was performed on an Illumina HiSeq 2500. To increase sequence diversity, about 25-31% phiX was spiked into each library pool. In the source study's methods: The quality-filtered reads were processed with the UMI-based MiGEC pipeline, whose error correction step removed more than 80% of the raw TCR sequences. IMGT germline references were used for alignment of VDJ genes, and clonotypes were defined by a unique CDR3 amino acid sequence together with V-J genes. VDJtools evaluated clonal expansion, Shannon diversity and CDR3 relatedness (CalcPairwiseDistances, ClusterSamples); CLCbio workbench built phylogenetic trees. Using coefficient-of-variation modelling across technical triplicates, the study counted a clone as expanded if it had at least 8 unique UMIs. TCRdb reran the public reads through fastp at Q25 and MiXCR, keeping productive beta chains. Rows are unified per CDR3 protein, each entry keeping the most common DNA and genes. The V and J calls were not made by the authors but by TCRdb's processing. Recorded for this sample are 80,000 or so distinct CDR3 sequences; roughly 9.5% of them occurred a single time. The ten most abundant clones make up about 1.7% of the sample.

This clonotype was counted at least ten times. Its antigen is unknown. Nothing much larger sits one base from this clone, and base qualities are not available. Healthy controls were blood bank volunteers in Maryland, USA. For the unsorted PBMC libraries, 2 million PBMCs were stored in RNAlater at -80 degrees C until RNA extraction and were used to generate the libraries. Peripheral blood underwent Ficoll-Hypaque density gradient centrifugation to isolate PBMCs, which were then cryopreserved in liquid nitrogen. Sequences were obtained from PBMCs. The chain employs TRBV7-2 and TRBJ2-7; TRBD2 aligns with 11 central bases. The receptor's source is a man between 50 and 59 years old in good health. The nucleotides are TGTGCCAGCAGCCCACGTACTAGCGGGAGATACGCCTACGAGCAGTACTTC. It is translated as CASSPRTSGRYAYEQYF.